A selection of T cell receptor beta chains follows, all from one sample in a study of metastatic and nonmetastatic thyroid tumors. Via MiXCR, TCRdb re-called the PCR reads. The table includes roughly 15,000 clones, 20% to 25% detected once. Sequenced sample: adjacent normal tissue. All receptors come from a female donor with papillary thyroid cancer or a benign thyroid nodule (not recorded which). Some clones in this sample may be carry-over from other donors' samples. Both conserved end residues are part of each CDR3. The size field is filled for only some rows; it gives once, few, many or a size class.

TRBJ1-2,many,TRBV5-1,CASSLAGRHYGYTF
TRBJ1-1,many,TRBV3-1,CASSQVGGTTEAFF
TRBJ2-2,NA,TRBV7-9,CASSLAGRATWELFF
TRBJ1-2,NA,TRBV19,CASSIVPRGIYGYTF
TRBJ2-7,medium-sized,TRBV24-1,CATSDLAGTSYEQYF
TRBJ2-4,many,TRBV11-1,CASSPWGDMGRGPIQYF
TRBJ1-6,NA,TRBV7-2,CASIWRHGGSPLHF
TRBJ2-4,NA,TRBV28,CASSWVRSGISKNIQYF
TRBJ2-1,NA,TRBV20-1,CSASWTSLGNEQFF
TRBJ2-3,many,TRBV9,CASSLTKDTQYF
TRBJ1-1,NA,TRBV12-3/TRBV12-4,CASSLRQFNTQALF
TRBJ2-7,NA,TRBV11-2,CASSFWERRRNEQYF
TRBJ2-2,NA,TRBV25-1,CARSLPSVNTGELFF
TRBJ2-1,few,TRBV27,CANGLSSTAEQFF
TRBJ2-7,few,TRBV20-1,CSARDQTSSYEQYF
TRBJ2-1,many,TRBV19,CASSKGQGLASSYNEQFF
TRBJ1-3,many,TRBV6-1,CASSYIGGSGNTIYF
TRBJ1-6,once,TRBV11-2,CASSLDQQAISYNSPLHF
TRBJ2-1,NA,TRBV7-3,CASSLMGTSGGAKSFF
TRBJ2-7,many,TRBV5-4,CASSLEAYEQYF
TRBJ2-1,many,TRBV27,CASSLFASGRPPGHNEQFF
TRBJ1-2,few,TRBV6-1,CASSEGLWSNYGYTF
TRBJ2-7,many,TRBV29-1,CSVVFSSLGQYF
TRBJ2-2,many,TRBV29-1,CSVVSAAGELFF
TRBJ1-2,many,TRBV10-3,CAISEAGHLYGYTF
TRBJ2-5,few,TRBV15,CATSRIAGETQYF
TRBJ1-2,medium-sized,TRBV2,CARDRRHYGYTF
TRBJ2-5,medium-sized,TRBV10-1,CASSESTALEETQYF
TRBJ2-3,many,TRBV29-1,CSVRDRVRVFTDTQYF
TRBJ2-2,few,TRBV28,CASSLTGLAGRNTGELFF
TRBJ1-5,NA,TRBV20-1,CSAVTGTHQPQHF
TRBJ2-3,NA,TRBV27,CASSLGQGIWYF
TRBJ2-1,many,TRBV20-1,CSASEAQLYNEQFF
TRBJ2-5,many,TRBV12-5,CASGQGLLETQYF
TRBJ2-7,few,TRBV10-1,CASSDQVFGEQYF
TRBJ2-3,many,TRBV11-2,CASSLESHPPQYF
TRBJ2-1,NA,TRBV28,CASSSTTTRMTSGRGNEQFF
TRBJ2-2,many,TRBV18,CASSPSDTGELFF
TRBJ2-1,medium-sized,TRBV10-1,CASSEIGGRYNEQFF
TRBJ2-7,medium-sized,TRBV5-1,CASRSLAGESYEQYF